The next 2 T cell receptor beta chains were all read from a single sample in a study of cytomegalovirus exposure and HLA in healthy donors. PCR employed 60 Vbeta and 13 Jbeta primers. Libraries were prepared by immunoSEQ multiplex PCR; TCRdb keeps only in-frame clonotypes and omits some of them. The sample has about 120,000 clones; 70% to 85% are singletons. Sequenced material: PBMCs. The source is a male donor in good health and CMV-seropositive.

The V call is TRBV10-3, the J call TRBJ2-1; 11 bases agree with TRBD2. The J segment lost 3 bases and the V segment lost 3 bases, leaving 4 bases of the junction unmatched. Per the germline V gene, CDR1 is ENHRY and CDR2 is SYGVKD. The CDR3 runs to 16 residues. CDR3 sequence reads: CAISDRLAGFYNEQFF. CDR3 coding DNA: TGTGCCATCAGTGATAGACTAGCGGGATTCTACAATGAGCAGTTCTTC.

The chain carries TRBV25-1 and TRBJ2-1, with TRBD2 matching 7 bases. The J segment lost 5 bases and the V segment lost 6 bases, leaving 4 bases of the junction unmatched. The CDR3 loop spans 13 amino acids. In germline, CDR1 is MGHDK, CDR2 SYGVNS. In nucleotides, the CDR3 is TGTGCCAGCAGGGCGGGAGTCCACAATGAGCAGTTCTTC. This gives the protein CASRAGVHNEQFF. Using reference TRBV25-1 and TRBJ2-1 for the parts outside the CDR3, the full variable domain is EADIYQTPRYLVIGTGKKITLECSQTMGHDKMYWYQQDPGMELHLIHYSYGVNSTEKGDLSSESTVSRIRTEHFPLTLESARPSHTSQYLCASRAGVHNEQFFGPGTRLTVL.